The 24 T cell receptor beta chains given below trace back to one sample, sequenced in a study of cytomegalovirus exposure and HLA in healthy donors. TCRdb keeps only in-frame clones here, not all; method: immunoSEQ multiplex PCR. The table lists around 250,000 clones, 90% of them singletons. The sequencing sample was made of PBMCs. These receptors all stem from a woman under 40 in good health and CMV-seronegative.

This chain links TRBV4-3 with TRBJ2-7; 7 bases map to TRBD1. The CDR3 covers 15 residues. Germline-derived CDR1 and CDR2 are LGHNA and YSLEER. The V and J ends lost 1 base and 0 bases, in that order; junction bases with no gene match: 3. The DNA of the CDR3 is TGCGCCAGCAGCCAAGCGGGACAGAGCTCCTACGAGCAGTACTTC. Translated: CASSQAGQSSYEQYF.

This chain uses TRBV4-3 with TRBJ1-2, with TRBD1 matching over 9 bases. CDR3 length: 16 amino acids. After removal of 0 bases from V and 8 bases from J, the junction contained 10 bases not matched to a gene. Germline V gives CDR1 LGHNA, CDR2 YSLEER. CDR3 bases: TGCGCCAGCAGCCAAGATCTCGGGACAGGGTTCGGCGGCTACACCTTC. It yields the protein CASSQDLGTGFGGYTF.

For the CDR3, the DNA is TGTGCCAGCAGCTTTAGGTCCCAGGGTTGGGTAGGTGAAAAACTGTTTTTT. This gives the protein CASSFRSQGWVGEKLFF. The genes are TRBV11-3 and TRBJ1-4; D is perhaps TRBD1 (5 bases). Trimming cost V 3 bases and J 7 bases, with 21 bases left between them. This CDR3 has 17 residues. Germline CDR1 is SGHNT and CDR2 is YENEEA.

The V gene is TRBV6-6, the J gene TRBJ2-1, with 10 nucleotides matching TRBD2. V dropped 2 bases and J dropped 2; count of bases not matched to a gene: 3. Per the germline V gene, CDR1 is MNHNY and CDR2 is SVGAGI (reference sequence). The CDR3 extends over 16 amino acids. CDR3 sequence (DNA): TGTGCCAGCAGTTACATCAGCGGGAGGGCCTACAATGAGCAGTTCTTC. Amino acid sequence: CASSYISGRAYNEQFF.

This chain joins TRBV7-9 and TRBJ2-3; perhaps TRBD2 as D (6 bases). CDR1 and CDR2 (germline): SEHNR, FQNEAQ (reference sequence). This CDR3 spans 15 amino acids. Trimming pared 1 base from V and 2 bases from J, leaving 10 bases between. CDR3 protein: CASSLEGGSTDTQYF. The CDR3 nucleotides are TGTGCCAGCAGCTTAGAGGGAGGATCCACAGATACGCAGTATTTT.

CDR3 residues: CASSQTGGPPYEQYF. Here the CDR3 DNA reads TGTGCCAGCAGTCAAACAGGGGGCCCGCCCTACGAGCAGTACTTC. The chain uses TRBV27 and TRBJ2-7; 9 positions agree with TRBD1. The germline CDR1 and CDR2 sequences are MNHEY and SMNVEV (reference sequence). V lost 5 bases, J lost 2 bases, and 7 bases stayed unmatched. The CDR3 sequence is 15 residues long.

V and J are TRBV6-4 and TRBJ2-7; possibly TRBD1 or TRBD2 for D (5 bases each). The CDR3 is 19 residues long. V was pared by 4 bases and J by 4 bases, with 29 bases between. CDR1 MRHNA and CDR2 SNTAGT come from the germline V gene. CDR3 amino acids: CASSGGTESGSRLFYEQYF. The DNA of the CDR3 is TGTGCCAGCAGTGGAGGGACGGAGTCCGGTTCCCGCCTGTTTTACGAGCAGTACTTC.

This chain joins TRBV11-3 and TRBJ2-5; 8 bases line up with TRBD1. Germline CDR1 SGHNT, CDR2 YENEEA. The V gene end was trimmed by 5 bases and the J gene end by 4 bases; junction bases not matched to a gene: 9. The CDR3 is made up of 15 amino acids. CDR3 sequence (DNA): TGTGCCAGCAGCCTGGACAGGGCTGTAGGAGAGACCCAGTACTTC. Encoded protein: CASSLDRAVGETQYF.

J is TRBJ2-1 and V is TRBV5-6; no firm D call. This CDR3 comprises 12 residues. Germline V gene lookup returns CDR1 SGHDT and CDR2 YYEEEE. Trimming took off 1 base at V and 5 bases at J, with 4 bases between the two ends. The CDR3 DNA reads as TGTGCCAGCAGCTTGCTTGACAATGAGCAGTTCTTC. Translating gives CASSLLDNEQFF. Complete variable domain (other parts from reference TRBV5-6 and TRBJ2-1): DAGVTQSPTHLIKTRGQQVTLRCSPKSGHDTVSWYQQALGQGPQFIFQYYEEEERQRGNFPDRFSGHQFPNYSSELNVNALLLGDSALYLCASSLLDNEQFFGPGTRLTVL.

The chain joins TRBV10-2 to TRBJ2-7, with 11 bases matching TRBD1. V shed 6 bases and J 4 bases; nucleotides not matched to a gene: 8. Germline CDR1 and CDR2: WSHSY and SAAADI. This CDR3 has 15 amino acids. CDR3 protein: CASRAGTGGLYEQYF. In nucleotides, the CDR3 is TGCGCCAGCAGGGCCGGGACAGGGGGGCTGTACGAGCAGTACTTC.

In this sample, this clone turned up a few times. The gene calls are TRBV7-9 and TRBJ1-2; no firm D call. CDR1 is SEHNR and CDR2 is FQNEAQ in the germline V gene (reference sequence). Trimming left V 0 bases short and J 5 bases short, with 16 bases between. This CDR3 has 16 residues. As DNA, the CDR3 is TGTGCCAGCAGCTTAGCTCGATCCGGCGGGGTTTATGGCTACACCTTC. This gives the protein CASSLARSGGVYGYTF.

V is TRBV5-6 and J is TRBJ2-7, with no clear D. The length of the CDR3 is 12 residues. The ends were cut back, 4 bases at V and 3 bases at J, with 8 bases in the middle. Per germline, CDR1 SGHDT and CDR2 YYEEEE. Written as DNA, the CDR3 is TGTGCCAGCAGCCTAGGATTCTACGAGCAGTACTTC. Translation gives CASSLGFYEQYF.

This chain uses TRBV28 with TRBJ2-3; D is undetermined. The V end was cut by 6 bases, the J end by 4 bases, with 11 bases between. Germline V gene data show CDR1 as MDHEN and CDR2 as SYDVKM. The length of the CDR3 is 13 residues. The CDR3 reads CASRGMIADTQYF. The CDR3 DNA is TGTGCCAGCAGGGGGATGATAGCAGATACGCAGTATTTT.

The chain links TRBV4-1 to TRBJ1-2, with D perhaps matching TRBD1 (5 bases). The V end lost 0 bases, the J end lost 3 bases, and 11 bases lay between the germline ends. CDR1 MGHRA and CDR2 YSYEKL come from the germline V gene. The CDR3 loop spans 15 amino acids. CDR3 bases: TGCGCCAGCAGCCAAGACCCAGGGTCGGACTATGGCTACACCTTC. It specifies CASSQDPGSDYGYTF.

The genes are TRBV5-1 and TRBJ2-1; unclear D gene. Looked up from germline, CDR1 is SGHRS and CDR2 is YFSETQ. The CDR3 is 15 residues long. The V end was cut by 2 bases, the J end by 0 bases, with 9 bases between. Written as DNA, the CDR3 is TGCGCCAGCAGCTTACCGGGCAGCTCCTACAATGAGCAGTTCTTC. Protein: CASSLPGSSYNEQFF.

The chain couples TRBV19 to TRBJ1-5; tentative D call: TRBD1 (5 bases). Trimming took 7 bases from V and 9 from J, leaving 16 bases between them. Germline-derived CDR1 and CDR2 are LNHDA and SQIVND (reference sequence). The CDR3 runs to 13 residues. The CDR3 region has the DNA TGTGCCAGTAAACCGACAGCGGAGGCGCCCCAGCATTTT. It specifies CASKPTAEAPQHF.

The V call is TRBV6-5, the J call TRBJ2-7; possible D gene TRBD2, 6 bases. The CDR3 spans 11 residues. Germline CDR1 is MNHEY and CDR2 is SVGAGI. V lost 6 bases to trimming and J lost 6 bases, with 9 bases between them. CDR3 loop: CASSHGGEQYF. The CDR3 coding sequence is TGTGCCAGCAGCCACGGGGGCGAGCAGTACTTC.

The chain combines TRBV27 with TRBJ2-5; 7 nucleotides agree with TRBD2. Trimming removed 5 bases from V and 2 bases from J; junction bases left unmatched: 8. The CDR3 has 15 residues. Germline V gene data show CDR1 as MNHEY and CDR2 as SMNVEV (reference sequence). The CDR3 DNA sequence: TGTGCCAGCAGTACCGCGGGAGCGCTACAAGAGACCCAGTACTTC. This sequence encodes CASSTAGALQETQYF.

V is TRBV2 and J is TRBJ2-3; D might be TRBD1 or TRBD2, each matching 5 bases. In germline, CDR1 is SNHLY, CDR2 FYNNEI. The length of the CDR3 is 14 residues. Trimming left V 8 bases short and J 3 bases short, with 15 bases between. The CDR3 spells CASQILGETDTQYF. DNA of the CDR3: TGTGCCAGCCAAATCTTGGGGGAGACAGATACGCAGTATTTT.

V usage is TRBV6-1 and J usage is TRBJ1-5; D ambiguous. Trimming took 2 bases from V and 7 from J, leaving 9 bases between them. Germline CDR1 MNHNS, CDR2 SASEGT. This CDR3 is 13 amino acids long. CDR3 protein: CASSEMGGQPQHF. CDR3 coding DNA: TGTGCCAGCAGTGAAATGGGAGGGCAGCCCCAGCATTTT.

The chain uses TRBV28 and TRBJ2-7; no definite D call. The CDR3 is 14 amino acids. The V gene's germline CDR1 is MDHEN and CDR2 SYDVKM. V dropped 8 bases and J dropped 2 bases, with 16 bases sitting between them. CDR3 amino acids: CASCSRIETYEQYF. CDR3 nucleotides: TGTGCCAGCTGTTCACGGATAGAAACCTACGAGCAGTACTTC.

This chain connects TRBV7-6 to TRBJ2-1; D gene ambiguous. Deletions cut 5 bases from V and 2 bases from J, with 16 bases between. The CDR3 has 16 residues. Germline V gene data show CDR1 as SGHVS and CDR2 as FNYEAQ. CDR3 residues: CASSPHPSGPYNEQFF. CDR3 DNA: TGTGCCAGCAGCCCTCACCCTAGTGGACCCTACAATGAGCAGTTCTTC.

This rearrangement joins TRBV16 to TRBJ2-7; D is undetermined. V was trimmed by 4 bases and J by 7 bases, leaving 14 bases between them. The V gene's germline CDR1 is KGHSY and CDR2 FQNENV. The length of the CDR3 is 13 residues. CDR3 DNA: TGTGCCAGCAGCCTGACAATTGAATGGGAGCAGTACTTC. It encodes CASSLTIEWEQYF.

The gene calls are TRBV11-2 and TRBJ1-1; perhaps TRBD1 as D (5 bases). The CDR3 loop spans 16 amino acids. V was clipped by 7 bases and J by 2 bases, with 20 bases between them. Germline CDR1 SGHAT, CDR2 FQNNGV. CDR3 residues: CASTPGGRRGNTEAFF. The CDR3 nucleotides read TGTGCCAGCACTCCCGGGGGACGGAGGGGTAACACTGAAGCTTTCTTT.